The clone carrying this T cell receptor (beta chain) was counted at least ten times. CDR3 length: 16 residues. V dropped 5 bases and J dropped 6; count of bases not matched to a gene: 12. These data originate in a study of T cell repertoires in cytomegalovirus infection. TCRdb reanalysed the reads using MiXCR and keeps one entry per CDR3 protein. Among about 450,000 distinct CDR3 sequences listed, 25% to 40% were seen once. The clonotype comes from a human donor in good health (CMV status not recorded). Some clones in this sample may be carry-over from other donors' samples. This chain uses TRBV12-3 or TRBV12-4 with TRBJ2-5; 10 bases are shared with TRBD1. Material: PBMCs. CDR3 amino acids: CASSNLGTGERKTQYF. The CDR3 DNA follows: TGTGCCAGCAGTAACCTTGGGACAGGGGAGAGAAAGACCCAGTACTTC.